These 21 T cell receptor beta chains share one sample of origin, sequenced in a study of blood T cell repertoires in COVID-19. Produced via immunoSEQ multiplex PCR; TCRdb's table is partial and in-frame only. The profile shows some 180,000 clones, roughly 81% of them singletons. The sequenced sample was peripheral blood. The receptor set was obtained from a woman between 40 and 55 years old with COVID-19, enrolled during active disease.

This clone was recorded once. This chain connects TRBV7-3 to TRBJ2-1; D possibly corresponds to TRBD2 (7 bases). The CDR3 length is 17 residues. The germline gives CDR1 SGHTA, CDR2 FQGTGA. Trimming shortened V by 5 bases and J by 3 bases, and 20 bases separated the two germline ends. The CDR3: CASSPRGGGDLYNEQFF. The CDR3 nucleotides read TGTGCCAGCAGCCCCCGAGGGGGGGGCGACCTCTACAATGAGCAGTTCTTC. Based on the CDR3 plus reference TRBV7-3 and TRBJ2-1, the full variable domain is GAGVSQTPSNKVTEKGKYVELRCDPISGHTALYWYRQSLGQGPEFLIYFQGTGAADDSGLPNDRFFAVRPEGSVSTLKIQRTERGDSAVYLCASSPRGGGDLYNEQFFGPGTRLTVL.

CDR3 in amino acids: CASTLRVYEQYF. The CDR3 bases are TGTGCCAGCACCCTCAGGGTCTACGAGCAGTACTTC. The chain has TRBV28 and TRBJ2-7; D is possibly TRBD1 (5 bases). This CDR3 comprises 12 residues. The germline V gene encodes CDR1 MDHEN and CDR2 SYDVKM. Between the trimmed V and J ends, which lost 7 bases and 3 bases, there was a span of 10 bases.

This clone has just a few counts. The V call is TRBV5-5, the J call TRBJ1-2, with D unresolved. This CDR3 has 13 residues. In germline, CDR1 is SGHKS, CDR2 YYEKEE (reference sequence). Trimming cost V 4 bases and J 0 bases, with 7 bases left between them. The CDR3 reads CASSPGSNYGYTF. Written as DNA, the CDR3 is TGTGCCAGCAGCCCGGGGTCTAACTATGGCTACACCTTC.

V gene TRBV10-3 combines with J gene TRBJ2-5; TRBD2 might be the D (5 bases). This CDR3 region has 12 residues. Per the germline V gene, CDR1 is ENHRY and CDR2 is SYGVKD. The V end was cut by 10 bases, the J end by 2 bases, with 11 bases between. The CDR3 bases are TGTGCCACTGGCGAGGGTCAAGAGACCCAGTACTTC. Translation: CATGEGQETQYF.

This clone was seen only a few times. This rearrangement joins TRBV7-6 to TRBJ2-1, with 10 bases fitting TRBD2. Trimming at V came to 1 base and at J to 9 bases, leaving 6 bases not matched to a gene. Germline-derived CDR1 and CDR2 are SGHVS and FNYEAQ. The CDR3 contains 15 residues. This CDR3 is CASSLGASGSGEQFF. The CDR3, as DNA: TGTGCCAGCAGCTTAGGGGCTAGCGGGAGCGGTGAGCAGTTCTTC.

The chain carries TRBV10-3 and TRBJ2-6; D possibly corresponds to TRBD1 (5 bases). This CDR3 is built from 16 residues. V was cut by 8 bases and J by 0 bases, with 14 bases left in between. Germline V gene data show CDR1 as ENHRY and CDR2 as SYGVKD. The CDR3 sequence: CAIGAEAFSGANVLTF. The CDR3 DNA follows: TGTGCCATCGGGGCAGAGGCTTTCTCTGGGGCCAACGTCCTGACTTTC.

CDR3 bases: TGTGCCAGCGCGCCTCTTAGCAATCAGCCCCAGCATTTT. It specifies CASAPLSNQPQHF. The V call is TRBV6-6, the J call TRBJ1-5, with unresolved D. This CDR3 comprises 13 residues. The V and J ends lost 8 bases and 0 bases respectively, with 8 bases between them. Germline-derived CDR1 and CDR2 are MNHNY and SVGAGI (reference sequence).

This chain connects TRBV2 to TRBJ1-1; possible D gene TRBD1, 6 bases. CDR1 is SNHLY, CDR2 FYNNEI, per germline. With 6 bases removed from V and 0 bases from J, the gap between germline ends came to 11 bases. CDR3 length: 14 amino acids. Here the CDR3 reads CASRSRGVNTEAFF. The CDR3, as DNA: TGTGCCAGCAGGTCCAGGGGAGTGAACACTGAAGCTTTCTTT.

The CDR3 DNA reads as TGTGCCAGCAGTTACGGAGGTTCCCGGTACTTC. It specifies CASSYGGSRYF. This chain joins TRBV6-2 or TRBV6-3 and TRBJ2-5; TRBD2 is a possible D gene (5 bases). Between the trimmed V and J ends, which lost 2 bases and 13 bases, there was a span of 11 bases. The CDR3 contains 11 residues. Germline CDR1 and CDR2: MNHEY and SVGEGT.

The rearrangement joins TRBV7-8 to TRBJ2-2; D is unresolved. Trimming pared 5 bases from V and 2 bases from J, leaving 3 bases between. This CDR3 is built from 12 residues. CDR1 is SGHVS, CDR2 FQNEAQ, per germline. Here the CDR3 DNA reads TGTGCCAGCAGCACAAACACCGGGGAGCTGTTTTTT. It is translated as CASSTNTGELFF. The whole variable domain, filled in from reference TRBV7-8 and TRBJ2-2, reads GAGVSQSPRYKVAKRGQDVALRCDPISGHVSLFWYQQALGQGPEFLTYFQNEAQLDKSGLPSDRFFAERPEGSVSTLKIQRTQQEDSAVYLCASSTNTGELFFGEGSRLTVL.

The chain uses TRBV19 and TRBJ1-1, with a possible D match to TRBD1 (6 bases). The CDR3 length is 14 residues. The V end lost 4 bases, the J end lost 0 bases, and 9 bases lay between the germline ends. Germline CDR1 is LNHDA and CDR2 is SQIVND (reference sequence). The CDR3, as DNA: TGTGCCAGTAGTACGGGACAAATGAACACTGAAGCTTTCTTT. Its protein product is CASSTGQMNTEAFF. Filled out from reference TRBV19 and TRBJ1-1, the complete variable domain reads DGGITQSPKYLFRKEGQNVTLSCEQNLNHDAMYWYRQDPGQGLRLIYYSQIVNDFQKGDIAEGYSVSREKKESFPLTVTSAQKNPTAFYLCASSTGQMNTEAFFGQGTRLTVV.

V usage is TRBV12-5 and J usage is TRBJ1-2; D is ambiguous. V lost 10 bases and J 4 bases, leaving 22 bases between the germline ends. Germline CDR1 LGHNT, CDR2 FRNRAP. The CDR3 loop spans 15 amino acids. This CDR3 reads CATPGCNWAPYGYTF. The CDR3 DNA follows: TGTGCTACCCCGGGGTGTAATTGGGCCCCCTATGGCTACACCTTC. The variable domain in full, with the rest retrieved from reference TRBV12-5 and TRBJ1-2, is DARVTQTPRHKVTEMGQEVTMRCQPILGHNTVFWYRQTMMQGLELLAYFRNRAPLDDSGMPKDRFSAEMPDATLATLKIQPSEPRDSAVYFCATPGCNWAPYGYTFGSGTRLTVV.

The chain uses TRBV7-6 and TRBJ1-1, with D perhaps matching TRBD1 (6 bases). The ends were cut back, 3 bases at V and 4 bases at J, with 18 bases in the middle. This CDR3 is 16 amino acids long. Germline loops: CDR1 SGHVS, CDR2 FNYEAQ. CDR3 region: CASSFDGGLRTTEAFF. The DNA for the CDR3 is TGTGCCAGCAGCTTCGATGGGGGCCTGAGGACCACTGAAGCTTTCTTT.

The chain recombines TRBV28 with TRBJ1-2; D not resolved. V gave up 2 bases and J gave up 8 bases, with 15 bases separating them. This CDR3 has 14 residues. Germline CDR1 reads MDHEN; CDR2 reads SYDVKM. CDR3 region: CASSLVPQISGYTF. The CDR3 nucleotides are TGTGCCAGCAGTTTAGTCCCGCAGATTTCAGGCTACACCTTC.

With regard to this clone: Mismatch with germline at one junction end may stem from a read error. Written as DNA, the CDR3 is TGTGCCAGCAGTCGTACTAGCGACTCCTCCAATGAGCAGTTCTTC. Its protein product is CASSRTSDSSNEQFF. The J gene is TRBJ2-1, the V gene TRBV2; TRBD2 aligns across 7 bases. The CDR3 has 15 residues. In germline, CDR1 is SNHLY, CDR2 FYNNEI.

This clone has only one observation. V is TRBV5-1 and J is TRBJ2-7; a weak D match, TRBD2 (8 bases). The CDR3 covers 17 residues. Germline values: CDR1 SGHRS, CDR2 YFSETQ. The ends were cut back, 0 bases at V and 9 bases at J, with 25 bases in the middle. CDR3 sequence reads: CASSLGYTASGQGGQYF. The CDR3 nucleotides read TGCGCCAGCAGCTTGGGATATACGGCTAGCGGGCAGGGGGGGCAGTACTTC.

Written as DNA, the CDR3 is TGCAGTGCTCGGAGGGGATTTGAGCAGTTCTTC. Amino acid sequence: CSARRGFEQFF. The chain employs TRBV20-1 and TRBJ2-1; D is possibly TRBD2 (6 bases). Trimming shortened V by 5 bases and J by 9 bases, and 11 bases separated the two germline ends. The CDR3 has 11 residues. Per germline, CDR1 DFQATT and CDR2 SNEGSKA (reference sequence).

V and J are TRBV5-6 and TRBJ2-1, with D perhaps TRBD1 (5 bases). V was cut by 2 bases and J by 3 bases, with 15 bases left in between. Germline assignment: CDR1 SGHDT and CDR2 YYEEEE. The CDR3 spans 16 residues. The DNA of the CDR3 is TGTGCCAGCAGCTTCCCAACAGGTATCAGCTACAATGAGCAGTTCTTC. Residues: CASSFPTGISYNEQFF.

The rearrangement joins TRBV6-2 or TRBV6-3 to TRBJ2-5, with D tentatively TRBD2 (5 bases). Trimming removed 2 bases from V and 4 bases from J, with 11 bases in between. Germline lookup yields CDR1 MNHEY and CDR2 SVGEGT. The CDR3 covers 14 residues. The CDR3 spells CASSYVRVTETQYF. In DNA form, the CDR3 reads TGTGCCAGCAGTTACGTGCGGGTAACAGAGACCCAGTACTTC.

The chain carries TRBV14 and TRBJ2-7; weak D call: TRBD2 (6 bases). Trimming stripped 5 bases from V and 4 bases from J, with 15 bases between. Germline lookup yields CDR1 SGHDN and CDR2 FVKESK. This CDR3 contains 14 residues. CDR3 sequence reads: CASSYGGPSYEQYF. The CDR3 DNA reads as TGTGCCAGCAGCTACGGAGGGCCCTCATACGAGCAGTACTTC.

This chain links TRBV7-9 with TRBJ2-3, with 9 bases that match TRBD1. With V trimmed by 6 bases and J by 4 bases, 5 bases remained unmatched. Germline lookup yields CDR1 SEHNR and CDR2 FQNEAQ (reference sequence). The CDR3 has 14 amino acids. CDR3 in DNA: TGTGCCAGCAGTATACAGGGGGCTTCAGATACGCAGTATTTT. Protein sequence: CASSIQGASDTQYF.